Below, 8 T cell receptor beta chains from the same sample are listed, as sequenced in a study of T cells in women clearing cervical HPV infection. Here immunoSEQ multiplex PCR was the method, and the copy in TCRdb shows in-frame clones only, minus some. This sample's table has 30,000 to 40,000 clones. Sequenced sample: blood buffy coat. The source is a woman aged 18 to 69 with a cervical HPV16 infection that either progressed to CIN3+ or cleared (not recorded which).

Worth noting for this clone: The read finishes 3 residues shy of the CDR3 end, and the germline J gene is used to complete it. The chain uses TRBV6-2 or TRBV6-3 and TRBJ1-5; D ambiguous. V was trimmed by 6 bases and J by 9 bases, leaving 12 bases between them. CDR1 and CDR2 from the germline V gene are MNHEY and SVGEGT. The CDR3 is made up of 12 amino acids. The CDR3: CASRVSVGPQHF. CDR3 DNA, as far as it was read: TGTGCCAGCAGAGTCAGTGTTGGGCCC.

A note on this clone: The read stops 3 residues short of the end of the CDR3; the missing end is completed from the germline J gene. The J gene is TRBJ1-4, the V gene TRBV5-1; D perhaps matches TRBD1 (5 bases). CDR1 is SGHRS, CDR2 YFSETQ, per germline. The CDR3 length is 15 residues. The CDR3 bases that were read are TGCGCCAGCAGCCGGGGGACGGGCGTGCTGGGTAAA. Translation gives CASSRGTGVLGK. The full CDR3 sequence reads CASSRGTGVLGKLFF.

Comment on this clone: The CDR3 end falls 3 residues outside the read, so it is completed with the germline J gene. This chain connects TRBV29-1 to TRBJ2-3; D might be TRBD1 or TRBD2, each matching 7 bases. Looked up from germline, CDR1 is SQVTM and CDR2 is ANQGSEA. This CDR3 is 13 amino acids long. CDR3 residues: CSVEGRGLETQYF. CDR3 bases read: TGCAGCGTTGAGGGGAGGGGGCTAGAGACG.

As concerns this clone: Coverage ceases 3 residues before the CDR3 finishes, and the germline J gene fills in the end. The chain links TRBV30 to TRBJ1-1; the D is unclear. CDR1 GTSNPN and CDR2 SVGIG come from the germline V gene (reference sequence). V gave up 1 base and J gave up 1 base, with 7 bases separating them. CDR3 length equals 13 residues. The chain's CDR3 is CAWSASGNTEAFF. CDR3 DNA (partial): TGTGCCTGGAGTGCTTCAGGGAACACTGAA.

In the case of this clone: The read comes to an end 3 residues before the CDR3 does, leaving the germline J gene to fill in the end. This rearrangement joins TRBV7-2 to TRBJ1-1, with D possibly matching TRBD1 (5 bases). Germline assignment: CDR1 SGHTA and CDR2 FQGNSA. The CDR3 is 13 residues long. V lost 2 bases and J 4 bases, leaving 8 bases between the germline ends. CDR3 amino acids: CASSLRGSTEAFF. Partial CDR3 DNA: TGTGCCAGCAGCTTAAGGGGAAGCACTGAA.

Of note for this clone: The read comes to an end 3 residues before the CDR3 does, leaving the germline J gene to fill in the end. J is TRBJ2-7 and V is TRBV18; TRBD1 matches at 7 bases. The length of the CDR3 is 13 residues. The germline CDR1 and CDR2 sequences are KGHSH and LQKENI. Trimming cost V 6 bases and J 2 bases; bases outside gene matches: 4. CDR3: CASSRTGAYEQYF. The DNA read from the CDR3 is TGTGCCAGCTCTAGGACAGGAGCCTACGAG.

About this clone: The read ends 3 residues early relative to the CDR3; the germline J gene fills the gap. The chain recombines TRBV7-6 with TRBJ2-2; D gene unclear. Trimming left V 1 base short and J 6 bases short, with 6 bases between. In germline, CDR1 is SGHVS, CDR2 FNYEAQ. The length of the CDR3 is 13 residues. The CDR3 sequence: CASSLDSPGELFF. The sequenced CDR3 bases are TGTGCCAGCAGCTTAGACAGCCCCGGGGAG.

A remark on this clone: The CDR3 is cut off 3 residues early in the read; its end comes from the germline J gene. The J gene is TRBJ1-6, the V gene TRBV6-2 or TRBV6-3; 7 bases map to TRBD1. The CDR3 consists of 15 residues. J was trimmed by 7 bases and V by 2 bases; bases with no gene match: 5. Germline V CDR1 and CDR2: MNHEY, SVGEGT. The sequenced CDR3 bases are TGTGCCAGCAGTTACGGGCAGGGGGGAAATTCACCC. Amino acid sequence: CASSYGQGGNSP. The CDR3 in its entirety is CASSYGQGGNSPLHF.